The rows below give T cell receptor beta chains drawn from one sample of a study of T cell responses to AZD1222 COVID-19 vaccine. Profiling relied on immunoSEQ multiplex PCR, and the TCRdb table lists in-frame clones only, not all of them. The profile shows tens of thousands of clones, roughly 78% of them singletons. The sample was peripheral blood, taken 28 days after the second dose of the MenACWY control vaccine. These receptor sequences come from an adult who received the MenACWY meningococcal vaccine as a control. The CDR3 runs from the conserved cysteine through the conserved F or W. A D gene is named only where the DNA matches it firmly. Rows give clone size only sometimes, using once, few, many, or a class for an expanded clone.

TRBV6-5	large	NA	TRBJ2-3	CASSYPSAGGTDTQYF	TGTGCCAGCAGTTACCCCTCGGCAGGGGGCACAGATACGCAGTATTTT
TRBV6-4	NA	NA	TRBJ2-3	CASSAQAADTQYF	TGTGCCAGCAGTGCCCAGGCCGCAGATACGCAGTATTTT
TRBV19	NA	TRBD2	TRBJ2-1	CASSNRGGLAGDNEQFF	TGTGCCAGTAGCAACCGAGGGGGACTAGCGGGAGATAATGAGCAGTTCTTC
TRBV15	NA	TRBD1	TRBJ1-4	CATSTGGQGNEKLFF	TGTGCCACCAGCACGGGCGGACAGGGAAATGAAAAACTGTTTTTT
TRBV7-2	NA	NA	TRBJ2-2	CASSPQGTTNTGELFF	TGTGCCAGCAGCCCCCAGGGGACTACGAACACCGGGGAGCTGTTTTTT
TRBV28	NA	TRBD1	TRBJ2-1	CASRTGTGGYNEQFF	TGTGCCAGCAGAACCGGGACAGGGGGCTACAATGAGCAGTTCTTC
TRBV2	few	NA	TRBJ1-5	CASNPQGLGNQPQHF	TGTGCCAGCAATCCTCAGGGATTGGGCAATCAGCCCCAGCATTTT
TRBV28	NA	NA	TRBJ1-6	CASRTGRDNSPLHF	TGTGCCTCCCGCACGGGGCGGGATAATTCACCCCTCCACTTT
TRBV29-1	NA	NA	TRBJ2-2	CSVEDHFLGTGELFF	TGCAGCGTTGAAGACCACTTTTTGGGCACCGGGGAGCTGTTTTTT
TRBV2	NA	TRBD2	TRBJ2-1	CASVPPETTSGRNNEQFF	TGTGCCAGCGTACCCCCTGAAACGACTAGCGGGAGAAACAATGAGCAGTTCTTC
TRBV15	NA	NA	TRBJ2-1	CATSRAQGDYNEQFF	TGTGCCACCAGCAGAGCCCAAGGGGATTACAATGAGCAGTTCTTC
TRBV6-2/TRBV6-3	once	NA	TRBJ2-6	CASSSGTGGRANVLTF	TGTGCCAGCAGTTCGGGGACTGGGGGGCGAGCCAACGTCCTGACTTTC
TRBV5-1	NA	TRBD1	TRBJ1-2	CASSWGQGRGYGYTF	TGCGCCAGCAGCTGGGGACAGGGCCGAGGCTATGGCTACACCTTC
TRBV18	NA	NA	TRBJ2-2	CASSNAANTGELFF	TGTGCCAGCTCGAACGCGGCGAACACCGGGGAGCTGTTTTTT
TRBV28	NA	NA	TRBJ2-7	CASSLDSRRQYF	TGTGCCAGCAGTTTGGACTCTAGGCGGCAGTACTTC
TRBV2	NA	NA	TRBJ1-4	CASMEGSGNEKLFF	TGTGCCAGCATGGAGGGTTCGGGTAATGAAAAACTGTTTTTT
TRBV5-4	once	TRBD1	TRBJ1-1	CASSGTGTEAFF	TGTGCCAGCAGCGGGACAGGGACTGAAGCTTTCTTT
TRBV7-9	NA	TRBD1	TRBJ2-7	CASSLGDRAGDEQYF	TGTGCCAGCAGCTTGGGGGACAGGGCGGGTGACGAGCAGTACTTC
TRBV7-6	NA	NA	TRBJ2-2	CASRAGGVETGELFF	TGTGCCAGCAGAGCGGGCGGGGTCGAAACCGGGGAGCTGTTTTTT
TRBV5-1	NA	NA	TRBJ2-2	CASSLVPTGTVATGELFF	TGCGCCAGCAGCTTGGTCCCTACAGGGACGGTAGCCACCGGGGAGCTGTTTTTT
TRBV2	many	NA	TRBJ1-6	CASSDRQVSYNSPLHF	TGTGCCAGCAGTGATCGACAGGTCTCCTATAATTCACCCCTCCACTTT
TRBV10-3	once	NA	TRBJ1-4	CAIRGETNEKLFF	TGTGCCATCCGCGGGGAGACTAATGAAAAACTGTTTTTT